The clone carrying this T cell receptor beta chain was detected only a few times. Unique molecular identifiers were incorporated into the prepared TCRbeta library. One entry per CDR3 protein, called by TCRdb with MiXCR from the PCR reads. This table holds more than 550,000 distinct CDR3 sequences, 8% to 11% found once. The data belong to a study of T-cell reconstitution after alpha-beta-depleted transplantation in children. V lost 0 bases and J lost 4, with 15 bases in between. The CDR3 covers 16 residues. Germline V lookup: CDR1 SGHNT, CDR2 YENEEA. The TCR sequence derives from a human donor who donated a stem cell graft to a child with acute myeloid leukemia. Specimen: PBMCs from the stem cell graft donor, collected from the stem cell graft. The V gene is TRBV11-3, the J gene TRBJ2-5; possible D gene TRBD1, 5 bases. CDR3 sequence reads: CASSLEISGRGETQYF. The CDR3 DNA follows: TGTGCCAGCAGCTTAGAGATTTCAGGGCGAGGAGAGACCCAGTACTTC.